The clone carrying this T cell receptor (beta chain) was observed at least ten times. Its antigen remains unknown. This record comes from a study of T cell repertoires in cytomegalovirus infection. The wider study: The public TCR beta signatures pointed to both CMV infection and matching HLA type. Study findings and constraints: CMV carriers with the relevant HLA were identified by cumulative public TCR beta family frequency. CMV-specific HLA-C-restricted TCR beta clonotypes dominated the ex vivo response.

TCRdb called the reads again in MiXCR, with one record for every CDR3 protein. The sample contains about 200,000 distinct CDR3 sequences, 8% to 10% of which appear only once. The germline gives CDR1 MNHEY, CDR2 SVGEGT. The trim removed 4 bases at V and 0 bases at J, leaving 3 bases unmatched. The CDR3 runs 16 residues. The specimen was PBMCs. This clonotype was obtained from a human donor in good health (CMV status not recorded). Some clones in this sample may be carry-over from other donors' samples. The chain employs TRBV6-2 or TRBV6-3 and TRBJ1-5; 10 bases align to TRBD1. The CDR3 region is CASSLDRGYSNQPQHF. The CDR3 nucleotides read TGTGCCAGCAGTTTGGACAGGGGGTATAGCAATCAGCCCCAGCATTTT.